This T cell receptor (beta chain) stems from a study of blood T cell repertoires in COVID-19. Study-level background: The cDNA or gDNA used as material had been derived from T cells, B-cell-depleted T cells, or PBMCs.

In the original analysis: Cell counts per sample came from amplifying reference gene primers. Assay used: immunoSEQ multiplex PCR; TCRdb lists only in-frame clones, some missing. The V and J calls and clone size come from that table; D and trimming were worked out from the DNA. In the table there are over 200,000 clones, about 91% of which are singletons. Germline V CDR1 and CDR2: SQVTM, ANQGSEA. V was clipped by 5 bases and J by 1 base, with 9 bases between them. This CDR3 comprises 12 residues. The source material was peripheral blood. The chain combines TRBV29-1 with TRBJ2-7, with D unclear. The TCR originated in a young man with acute or convalescent COVID-19. The CDR3 reads CSVSPNSYEQYF. The DNA of the CDR3 is TGCAGCGTTAGCCCAAATTCCTACGAGCAGTACTTC.